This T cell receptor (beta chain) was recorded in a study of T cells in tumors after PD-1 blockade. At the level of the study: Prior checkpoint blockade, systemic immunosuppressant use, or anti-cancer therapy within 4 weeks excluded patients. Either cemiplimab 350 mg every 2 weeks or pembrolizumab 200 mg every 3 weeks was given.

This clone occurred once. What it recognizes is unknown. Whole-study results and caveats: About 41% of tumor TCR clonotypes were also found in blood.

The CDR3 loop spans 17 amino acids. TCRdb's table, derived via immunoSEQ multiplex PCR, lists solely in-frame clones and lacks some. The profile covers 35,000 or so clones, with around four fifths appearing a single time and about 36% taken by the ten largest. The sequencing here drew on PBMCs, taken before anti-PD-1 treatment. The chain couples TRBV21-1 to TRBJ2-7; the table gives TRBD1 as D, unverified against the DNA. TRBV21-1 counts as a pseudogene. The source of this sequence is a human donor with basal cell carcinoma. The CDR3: CASTGTGPSSLSYEQYF. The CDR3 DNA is TGTGCCAGCACAGGGACAGGGCCGTCTAGTCTTTCCTACGAGCAGTACTTC.